This T cell receptor beta chain was observed in a study of T cell responses to AZD1222 COVID-19 vaccine. Study-wide points: Of the AZD1222 recipients, only 5 or 6 were seropositive at baseline. Vaccine-associated CD4 TCRs spanned spike, dominant at 160-218 and 743-854.

CDR1 ENHRY and CDR2 SYGVKD come from the germline V gene. The J segment lost 8 bases and the V segment lost 8 bases, leaving 8 bases of the junction unmatched. The CDR3 has 13 amino acids. Measured with immunoSEQ multiplex PCR; TCRdb has only the in-frame clones, and not every one. The sample consists of approximately 210,000 clones, about 94% of them appearing once. With respect to this clone: The antigen remains unidentified.

Sequencing used peripheral blood, obtained 28 days after the second dose of the MenACWY control vaccine. The clonotype comes from an adult who received the MenACWY meningococcal vaccine as a control. The rearrangement links TRBV10-3 to TRBJ2-1, with TRBD2 identical over 8 bases. For the CDR3, the DNA is TGTGCCATCTCGATCAGCGGGAGTGATGAGCAGTTCTTC. Amino acids: CAISISGSDEQFF.